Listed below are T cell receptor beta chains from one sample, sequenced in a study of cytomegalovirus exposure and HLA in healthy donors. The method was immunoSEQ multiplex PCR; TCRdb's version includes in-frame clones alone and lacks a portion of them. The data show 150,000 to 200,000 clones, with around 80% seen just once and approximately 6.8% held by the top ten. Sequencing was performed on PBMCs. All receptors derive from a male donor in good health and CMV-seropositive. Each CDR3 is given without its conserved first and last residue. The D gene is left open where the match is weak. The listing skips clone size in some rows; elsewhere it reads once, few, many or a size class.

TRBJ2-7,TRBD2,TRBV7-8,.,ASSPGLAGAIAYEQY
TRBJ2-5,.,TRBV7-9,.,ASSFTPQETQY
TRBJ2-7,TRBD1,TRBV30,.,AWDRGVGPTEEQY
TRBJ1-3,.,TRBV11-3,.,ASSSLESGNTIY
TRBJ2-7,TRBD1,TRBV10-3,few,AIKGQGAGEQY
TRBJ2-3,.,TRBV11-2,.,ASSSGLPTDTQY
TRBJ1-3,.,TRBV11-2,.,ASSFPGSPSGNTIY
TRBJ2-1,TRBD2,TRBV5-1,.,ASIGFPGGPNEQF
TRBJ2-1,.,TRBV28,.,ASSLLWGDDNEQF
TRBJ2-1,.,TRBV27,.,ASSLGAPYNEQF
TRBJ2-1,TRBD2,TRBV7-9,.,SSQVSGRANNEQF
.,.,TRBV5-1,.,ASSPSSYEQY
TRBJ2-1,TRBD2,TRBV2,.,ASPASGLAGNEQF
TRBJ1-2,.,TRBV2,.,ASSPLPRGYT
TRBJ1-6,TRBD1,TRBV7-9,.,ASSGRDRDNSPLH
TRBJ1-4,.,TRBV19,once,ASSPHAGTRNEKLF
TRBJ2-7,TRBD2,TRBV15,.,ATSGKRERSYEQY
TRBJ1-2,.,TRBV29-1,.,SVVLQGDGYT
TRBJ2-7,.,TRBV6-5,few,ASSYTFLTYEQY
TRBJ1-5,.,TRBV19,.,ASITTGFPLGQPQH
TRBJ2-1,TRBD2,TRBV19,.,ASRDSGRRSYNEQF
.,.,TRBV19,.,ASKSDGLAESYEQY